This T cell receptor beta chain was captured in a study of blood T cell repertoires in COVID-19. Study-level information: Material from acute and convalescent COVID-19 was sourced from the United States, Italy and Spain.

Germline assignment: CDR1 SQVTM and CDR2 ANQGSEA. The CDR3 is made up of 11 amino acids. To note about this clone: One junction end does not reproduce the germline sequence, and a read error may be involved.

Cohort placement rested on clinical history that participants reported themselves. Here immunoSEQ multiplex PCR was the method, and the copy in TCRdb shows in-frame clones only, minus some. This table holds almost 250,000 clones, 80% to 90% found once. The receptor was isolated from a woman between 25 and 40 years old who had recovered from COVID-19. The rearrangement links TRBV29-1 to TRBJ1-2; no clear D gene. Material for sequencing was PBMCs or T cells enriched from blood (not recorded which). The CDR3 coding sequence is TGCAGCGTTCAAGACATCTATGGCTACACCTTC. Protein product: CSVQDIYGYTF.